Reported below is one T cell receptor beta chain. Trimming took off 7 bases at V and 1 base at J, with 17 bases between the two ends. This CDR3 is 15 amino acids long. Germline V gives CDR1 MDHEN, CDR2 SYDVKM. This entry is derived from a study of shared clonotypes between healthy human individuals. Deep-level running was used for the assay. The method was immunoSEQ multiplex PCR; TCRdb's version includes in-frame clones alone and lacks a portion of them. Of fewer than 550,000 clones in the sample, 60% to 80% were seen once. The chain is built from TRBV28 and TRBJ2-7; D tentatively reads TRBD1 or TRBD2 (5 bases each). Source material: PBMCs. The TCR comes from a woman aged 40 to 50 in good health. Some clones in this sample may be carry-over from other donors' samples. Here the CDR3 reads CASIGTRGSSYEQYF. In DNA, the CDR3 is TGTGCCAGCATTGGGACGAGGGGTTCTTCCTACGAGCAGTACTTC.